This TCR beta chain is drawn from a study of blood T cell repertoires in COVID-19. A word on this clone: This may be a read error: a much more frequent sequence differs by one nucleotide.

Germline V gene lookup returns CDR1 SGHAT and CDR2 FQDESV (reference sequence). The CDR3 runs to 13 residues. The ends were cut back, 3 bases at V and 2 bases at J, with 7 bases in the middle. Generated by immunoSEQ multiplex PCR, the TCRdb table keeps only in-frame clones and is missing some. The sample holds hundreds of thousands of clones, roughly 80% seen once. The gene calls are TRBV11-1 and TRBJ2-5; the D gene is possibly TRBD1 (6 bases). Sequenced: peripheral blood. This clonotype was sampled from a woman aged 80 or older with acute or convalescent COVID-19. The CDR3 bases are TGTGCCAGCAGCTTTGGACAGCAAGAGACCCAGTACTTC. Amino acids: CASSFGQQETQYF.